This T cell receptor (beta chain) was identified during a study of T-cell memory formation after mild COVID-19. Across the whole study: The two donors had largely donor-specific TCR clusters.

From germline, CDR1 is DFQATT and CDR2 SNEGSKA (reference sequence). The CDR3 is 14 amino acids. Trimming left V 0 bases short and J 3 bases short, with 11 bases between. From the 5' RACE reads, TCRdb called clonotypes with MiXCR, one entry per CDR3 protein. The table shows approximately 34,000 distinct CDR3 sequences, with 7% to 9.5% occurring only once. The sample holds many counts of this clonotype. Its antigen is currently unknown. Findings and caveats of the study: Clones from the second wave (peaking day 37) had unconfirmed SARS-CoV-2 specificity.

The chain is built from TRBV20-1 and TRBJ1-1, with unresolved D. The sequencing sample was made of PBMCs or a T cell subset sorted from them (not recorded which). This receptor was identified in a man younger than 30 who had mild COVID-19 (a few samples of this study predate the infection). Cell type and time point are not known. The chain's CDR3 is CSARDRLGYTEAFF. As DNA, the CDR3 is TGCAGTGCTAGAGATCGGCTGGGGTACACTGAAGCTTTCTTT.